This T cell receptor beta chain was captured by sequencing in a study of cytomegalovirus exposure and HLA in healthy donors. PCR employed 60 Vbeta and 13 Jbeta primers. The table came from immunoSEQ multiplex PCR; TCRdb's copy has only in-frame clones and leaves some out. Counted here are 150,000 to 200,000 clones, roughly a tenth occurring once; the ten biggest clones make up approximately 1.5%. Points from the study as a whole: The study listed approximately 160 cytomegalovirus-associated TCR beta chains.

Germline loops: CDR1 SGHRS, CDR2 YFSETQ. The CDR3 consists of 15 residues. V dropped 2 bases and J dropped 2; count of bases not matched to a gene: 3. On this clone: The antigen remains unidentified.

Sequenced input: PBMCs. The TCR comes from a woman in her 30s in good health and CMV-seropositive. The V gene is TRBV5-1, the J gene TRBJ2-1; 8 bases line up with TRBD2. The CDR3 DNA reads TGCGCCAGCAGCTTAGAAGCGGGGGCCTACAATGAGCAGTTCTTC. Its translation is CASSLEAGAYNEQFF.